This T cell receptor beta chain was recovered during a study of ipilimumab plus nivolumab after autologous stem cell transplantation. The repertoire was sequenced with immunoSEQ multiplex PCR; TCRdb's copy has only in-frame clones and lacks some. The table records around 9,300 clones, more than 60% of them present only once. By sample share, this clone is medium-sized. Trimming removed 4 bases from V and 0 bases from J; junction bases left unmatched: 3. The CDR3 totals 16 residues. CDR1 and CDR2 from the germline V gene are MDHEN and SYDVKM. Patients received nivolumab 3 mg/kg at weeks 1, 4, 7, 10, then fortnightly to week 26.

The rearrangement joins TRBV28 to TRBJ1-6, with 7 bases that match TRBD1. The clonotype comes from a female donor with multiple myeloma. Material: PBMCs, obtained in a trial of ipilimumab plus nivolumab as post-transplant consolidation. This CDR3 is CASSWGDSSYNSPLHF. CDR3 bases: TGTGCCAGCAGTTGGGGGGACAGCTCCTATAATTCACCCCTCCACTTT. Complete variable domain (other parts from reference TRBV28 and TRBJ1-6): DVKVTQSSRYLVKRTGEKVFLECVQDMDHENMFWYRQDPGLGLRLIYFSYDVKMKEKGDIPEGYSVSREKKERFSLILESASTNQTSMYLCASSWGDSSYNSPLHFGNGTRLTVT.